A selection of T cell receptor beta chains follows, all from one sample in a study of beta chain features in type 1 diabetes. The assay was immunoSEQ multiplex PCR, and TCRdb's table has in-frame clones only and misses some. The sample yields roughly 310,000 clones, approximately 11% seen once. The sample consisted of naive CD4+ T cells from blood. The receptors derive from a woman aged 25-40 years in good health. Both conserved end residues are part of each CDR3. The order of the fields is CDR3 protein, D gene, V gene. D genes are given only for firm matches.

CDR3 protein: CASSQGQGAGDTQYF
D gene: TRBD1
V gene: TRBV6-5

CDR3 protein: CASSQSRLAGLPFTHEQYF
D gene: TRBD2
V gene: TRBV23-1

CDR3 protein: CASTRAGAVNEQFF
D gene: TRBD2
V gene: TRBV25-1

CDR3 protein: CASSIGATNTGELFF
D gene: .
V gene: TRBV28

CDR3 protein: CASLNYGYTF
D gene: .
V gene: TRBV28

CDR3 protein: CASSLYPPIDRGNEQFF
D gene: TRBD1
V gene: TRBV14

CDR3 protein: CASSQTHRGFDSDTQYF
D gene: TRBD1
V gene: TRBV5-1

CDR3 protein: CASSQDPGTEIYGYTF
D gene: TRBD1
V gene: TRBV4-3

CDR3 protein: CASSPGSGQVYEQYF
D gene: TRBD1
V gene: TRBV9

CDR3 protein: CASSQVWPGRDQPQHF
D gene: .
V gene: TRBV4-1

CDR3 protein: CASSPPPGQGAEAFF
D gene: TRBD1
V gene: TRBV18

CDR3 protein: CAISESRGDASTDTQYF
D gene: TRBD2
V gene: TRBV10-3

CDR3 protein: CASSPPRQGASSTDTQYF
D gene: TRBD1
V gene: TRBV18

CDR3 protein: CASSSFAPPAGGDTEAFF
D gene: .
V gene: TRBV7-2

CDR3 protein: CASSEALLAQSYEQYF
D gene: .
V gene: TRBV2

CDR3 protein: CASSLEGAGYSYEQYF
D gene: .
V gene: TRBV11-2

CDR3 protein: CATSRVGGFLLF
D gene: .
V gene: TRBV15

CDR3 protein: CSAYATGGYTF
D gene: .
V gene: TRBV20-1

CDR3 protein: CASSPGGKAKNIQYF
D gene: TRBD2
V gene: TRBV7-9

CDR3 protein: CASSLTGNTIYF
D gene: .
V gene: TRBV25-1

CDR3 protein: CASSSSGEADTQYF
D gene: .
V gene: TRBV28

CDR3 protein: CASSAGTVGANVLTF
D gene: .
V gene: TRBV7-9

CDR3 protein: CASWDILFSYEQYF
D gene: .
V gene: TRBV6-1

CDR3 protein: CASRMDRANTGELFF
D gene: TRBD1
V gene: TRBV2

CDR3 protein: CASSKQYNEQFF
D gene: .
V gene: TRBV19

CDR3 protein: CATSRVGELFF
D gene: .
V gene: TRBV15

CDR3 protein: CASRYSGRISNEQFF
D gene: TRBD2
V gene: TRBV7-9

CDR3 protein: CASSKTLNEQFF
D gene: .
V gene: TRBV7-2

CDR3 protein: CASSTGQGLAPQHF
D gene: TRBD1
V gene: TRBV28

CDR3 protein: CASSNRPGGTQYF
D gene: .
V gene: TRBV7-6

CDR3 protein: CASSLDAGVGGSTDTQYF
D gene: TRBD2
V gene: TRBV5-1

CDR3 protein: CAWKFGSDVNYGYTF
D gene: .
V gene: TRBV30

CDR3 protein: CASSLTGVASYEQYF
D gene: TRBD1
V gene: TRBV5-4

CDR3 protein: CASSLSPVLRTEAFF
D gene: .
V gene: TRBV7-3

CDR3 protein: CASSQDMRFSYEQYF
D gene: .
V gene: TRBV14

CDR3 protein: CASSLTPGQGGYTF
D gene: .
V gene: TRBV27

CDR3 protein: CASSSGQQLNTEAFF
D gene: .
V gene: TRBV6-6

CDR3 protein: CASSYATTHNEQFF
D gene: .
V gene: TRBV6-6

CDR3 protein: CSTWTGQQFF
D gene: TRBD1
V gene: TRBV29-1

CDR3 protein: CSTRDRSYEQYF
D gene: TRBD1
V gene: TRBV29-1

CDR3 protein: CASSQDGGTYYGYTF
D gene: .
V gene: TRBV4-2

CDR3 protein: CASSTGGYEQYF
D gene: .
V gene: TRBV25-1

CDR3 protein: CASSPRDSYEQYF
D gene: TRBD1
V gene: TRBV18

CDR3 protein: CASSITGTEAYGYTF
D gene: TRBD1
V gene: TRBV19

CDR3 protein: CASSQNRVGAGANVLTF
D gene: .
V gene: TRBV4-3

CDR3 protein: CASSYSRQRYNEQFF
D gene: .
V gene: TRBV6-6

CDR3 protein: CASWTKSYEQYF
D gene: .
V gene: TRBV5-5

CDR3 protein: CASSSGTSGTNEQFF
D gene: TRBD2
V gene: TRBV7-2

CDR3 protein: CASSQDYGRELFF
D gene: .
V gene: TRBV14

CDR3 protein: CATSGLADTYEQYF
D gene: TRBD2
V gene: TRBV6-5

CDR3 protein: CAWSALTGNQPQHF
D gene: .
V gene: TRBV30

CDR3 protein: CASSLAGLNNEQFF
D gene: .
V gene: TRBV7-2